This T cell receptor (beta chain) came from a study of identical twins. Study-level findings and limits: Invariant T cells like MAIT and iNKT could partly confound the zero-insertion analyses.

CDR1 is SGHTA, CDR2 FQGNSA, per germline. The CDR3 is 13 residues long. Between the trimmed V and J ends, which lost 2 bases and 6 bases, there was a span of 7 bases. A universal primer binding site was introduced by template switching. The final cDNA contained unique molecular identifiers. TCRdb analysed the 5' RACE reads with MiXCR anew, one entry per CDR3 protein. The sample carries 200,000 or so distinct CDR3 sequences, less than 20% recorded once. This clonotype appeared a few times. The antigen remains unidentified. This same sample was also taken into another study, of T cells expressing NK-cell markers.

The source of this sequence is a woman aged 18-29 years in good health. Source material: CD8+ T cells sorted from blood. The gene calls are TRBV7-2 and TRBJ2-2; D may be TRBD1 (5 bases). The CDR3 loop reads CASSLNRPGELFF. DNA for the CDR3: TGTGCCAGCAGCTTAAACAGGCCCGGGGAGCTGTTTTTT.